A selection of T cell receptor beta chains follows, all from one sample in a study of blood T cells in healthy people across ages. In TCRdb, the 5' RACE reads were re-called with MiXCR into one record per CDR3 protein. Of about 1,400,000 distinct CDR3 sequences listed, roughly 64% are singletons. The sequencing sample was made of blood. The receptors were gathered from a man younger than 35 in good health. Each CDR3 is given with its conserved first and last residue. The D gene is left open where the match is weak. A clone size is listed for some rows: how often the clone was seen (once, few, many), or a class if it is expanded.

>.|TRBJ2-1|.|TRBV29-1
TGCAGCGTCCGCGGACTATTCAAAGAGACCCAGTTCTTC
CSVRGLFKETQFF
>.|TRBJ2-1|.|TRBV12-3/TRBV12-4
TGTGCCAGCAGCCTGCCGGGACCGTACAATGAGCAGTTCTTC
CASSLPGPYNEQFF
>.|TRBJ1-4|TRBD1|TRBV9
TGTGCCAGCAGCGTAGGGGGACAGGCTGTGTTTTTT
CASSVGGQAVFF
>.|TRBJ2-1|.|TRBV5-1
TGCGCCAGCAGCTTGACACAGGGTGCGGGCCATGAGCAGTTCTTC
CASSLTQGAGHEQFF
>.|TRBJ2-4|.|TRBV6-1
TGTGCCAGCAGTGAGGACAGCGGTAATCAGTACTTC
CASSEDSGNQYF
>.|TRBJ1-5|.|TRBV12-3/TRBV12-4
TGTGCCAGCAGTGGACAGCTTAGCAATCAGCCCCAGCATTTT
CASSGQLSNQPQHF
>.|TRBJ2-3|TRBD2|TRBV4-2
TGTGCCAGCAGCCAAGACCTAGCGGGGGGGCCTGCGGCTGGTAGGCAGTATTTT
CASSQDLAGGPAAGRQYF
>.|TRBJ2-3|.|TRBV20-1
TGCAGTGCTAGACCCACTAGCTTAGATACGCAGTATTTT
CSARPTSLDTQYF
>.|TRBJ2-7|TRBD1|TRBV29-1
TGCAGCGTTGTGGGGGACAGGGTTGACGAGCAGTACTTC
CSVVGDRVDEQYF
>few|TRBJ2-7|.|TRBV29-1
TGCAGCGTTATTGTACAGGGACTTTACGAGCAGTACTTC
CSVIVQGLYEQYF
>.|TRBJ1-2|TRBD1|TRBV4-1
TGCGCCAGCAGCCAAGGGACAGGATTGTTCCATGGCTACACCTTC
CASSQGTGLFHGYTF
>.|TRBJ2-2|.|TRBV24-1
TGTGCCACCAGCACACAGGCAAACACCGGGGAGCTGTTTTTT
CATSTQANTGELFF
>.|TRBJ2-7|.|TRBV29-1
TGCAGCGTTACCCGGGGACATAGGCCCCCCTACGAGCAGTACTTC
CSVTRGHRPPYEQYF
>few|TRBJ2-7|.|TRBV9
TGTGCCAGCAGCGTAGCGGTCAGCCAGAGCTCCTACGAGCAGTACTTC
CASSVAVSQSSYEQYF
>.|TRBJ1-2|.|TRBV7-9
TGTGCCAGCAGTGACAGATTAGACTATGGCTACACCTTC
CASSDRLDYGYTF
>.|TRBJ2-2|.|TRBV7-9
TGTGCCAGCACCCCTTTGTCCAGGATAAACACCGGGGAGCTGTTTTTT
CASTPLSRINTGELFF
>.|TRBJ1-5|.|TRBV20-1
TGCAGTGCCCGAGGGGGGGCCTCCGACTATCGGCCCCAGCATTTT
CSARGGASDYRPQHF
>.|TRBJ2-3|TRBD2|TRBV7-2
TGTACCAGCAGCTTTCAAAGCGGGGGGGCGTTAGATACGCAGTATTTT
CTSSFQSGGALDTQYF
>.|TRBJ1-3|.|TRBV12-3/TRBV12-4
TGTGCCAGCACCGAGGGGACCCTTAGTCCTTTCTTCGGAAACACCATATATTTT
CASTEGTLSPFFGNTIYF
>.|TRBJ2-5|.|TRBV4-2
TGTGCCAGCAGCCCCCGGGCCAGGGGATTGGAGCAGTACTTC
CASSPRARGLEQYF
>.|TRBJ1-2|.|TRBV6-5
TGTGCCAGCAGTTACCAAGGGGCGGGCGGCTACACCTTC
CASSYQGAGGYTF
>.|TRBJ2-1|TRBD1|TRBV5-1
TGCGCCAGCAGCTCCATAGACAGGGTTGGCAGCTATAGCTCCAACTACAATGAGCAGTTCTTC
CASSSIDRVGSYSSNYNEQFF
>.|TRBJ1-2|.|TRBV10-3
TGTGCCATCAGTGATTCAGGGAACTATGGCTACACCTTC
CAISDSGNYGYTF
>few|TRBJ2-7|.|TRBV29-1
TGCAGCGTATTAGATTCCTACGAGCAGTACTTC
CSVLDSYEQYF
>few|TRBJ2-5|.|TRBV29-1
TGCAGCGTTGAAACCGCAGGGGCGGAGACCCAGTACTTC
CSVETAGAETQYF
>few|TRBJ2-1|TRBD2|TRBV4-1
TGCGCCAGCAGCGACACTAGCGGGAGAGGAAATGAGCAGTTCTTC
CASSDTSGRGNEQFF
>.|TRBJ2-5|TRBD2|TRBV6-5
TGTGCCAGCAGTTCCGCTAGCGGCCTCGGGACCCAGTACTTC
CASSSASGLGTQYF
>.|TRBJ2-3|TRBD2|TRBV6-2/TRBV6-3
TGTGCCAGCAGTTTGGGAGGAGCGGGGCCGGATACGCAGTATTTT
CASSLGGAGPDTQYF
>.|TRBJ2-7|TRBD1|TRBV7-9
TGTGCCAGCAGCTTAGTCTGGGACAGGATTAACCATACCTACGAGCAGTACTTC
CASSLVWDRINHTYEQYF
>few|TRBJ2-7|.|TRBV29-1
TGCAGCGTTGCACCCTTGACAGACGCCTACGAGCAGTACTTC
CSVAPLTDAYEQYF
>.|TRBJ1-1|.|TRBV4-1
TGCGCCAGCAGCCAAGTTCTGGGCGAAGCTGAAGCTTTCTTT
CASSQVLGEAEAFF
>.|TRBJ2-4|.|TRBV7-2
TGTGCCAGCAGCTCCGTCCGGGCCAAAAACATTCAGTACTTC
CASSSVRAKNIQYF
>.|TRBJ2-5|.|TRBV20-1
TGCAGTGCTAGTGGTAGCAGGTACCAAGAGACCCAGTACTTC
CSASGSRYQETQYF
>.|TRBJ1-2|.|TRBV4-1
TGCGCCAGCAGCCAGTGGGGGGCGGAGTATGGCTACACCTTC
CASSQWGAEYGYTF
>.|TRBJ2-1|.|TRBV20-1
TGCAGTGCGCCGAGACTAGTTATCAATGAGCCGTTCTTC
CSAPRLVINEPFF
>.|TRBJ1-1|.|TRBV4-2
TGTGCCAGCAGCCAAGAGTCAGGGGCTAGCACTGAAGCTTTCTTT
CASSQESGASTEAFF
>.|TRBJ2-7|.|TRBV20-1
TGCAGTGCTAGAGATCAGGGTCGACCCTACGAGCAGTACTTC
CSARDQGRPYEQYF